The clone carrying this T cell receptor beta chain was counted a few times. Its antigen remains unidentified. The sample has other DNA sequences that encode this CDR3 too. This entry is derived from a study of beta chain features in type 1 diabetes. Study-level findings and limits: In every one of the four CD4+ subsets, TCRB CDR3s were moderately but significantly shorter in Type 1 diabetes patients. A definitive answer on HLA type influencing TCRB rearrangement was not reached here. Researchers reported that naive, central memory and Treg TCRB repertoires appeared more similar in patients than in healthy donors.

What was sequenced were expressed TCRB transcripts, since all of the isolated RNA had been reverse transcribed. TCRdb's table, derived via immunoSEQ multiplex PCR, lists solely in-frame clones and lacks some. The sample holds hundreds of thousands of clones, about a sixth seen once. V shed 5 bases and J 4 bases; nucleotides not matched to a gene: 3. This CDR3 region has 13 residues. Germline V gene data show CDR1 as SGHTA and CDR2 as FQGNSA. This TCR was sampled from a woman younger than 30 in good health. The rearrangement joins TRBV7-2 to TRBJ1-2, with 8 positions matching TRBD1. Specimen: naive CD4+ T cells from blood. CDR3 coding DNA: TGTGCCAGCAGCCCGGGGACAGGCTATGGCTACACCTTC. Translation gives CASSPGTGYGYTF.